These 6 T cell receptor beta chains share one sample of origin, sequenced in a study of blood T cell repertoires in COVID-19. Produced via immunoSEQ multiplex PCR; TCRdb's table is partial and in-frame only. The table shows 160,000 or so clones, with approximately 90% occurring only once. The sample was peripheral blood. The receptors stem from a woman between 65 and 79 years old with COVID-19, enrolled during active disease.

A word on this clone: The same CDR3 is also encoded by other DNA sequences in this sample. The CDR3 region is CASSSRGRDTEAFF. For the CDR3, the DNA is TGTGCCAGCAGCTCCAGGGGTAGGGACACTGAAGCTTTCTTT. The chain uses TRBV11-2 and TRBJ1-1; D is perhaps TRBD1 (6 bases). V lost 4 bases to trimming and J lost 3 bases, with 12 bases between them. The CDR3 sequence is 14 residues long. CDR1 SGHAT and CDR2 FQNNGV come from the germline V gene.

The CDR3 DNA sequence: TGTGCCAGCTCACCTCTACAGGGATCGAGAAACATTCAGTACTTC. This codes for CASSPLQGSRNIQYF. V gene TRBV18 combines with J gene TRBJ2-4, with TRBD1 as a possible D gene (6 bases). Trimming pared 3 bases from V and 6 bases from J, leaving 15 bases between. The CDR3 sequence is 15 residues long. Germline CDR1 KGHSH, CDR2 LQKENI.

The chain combines TRBV6-5 with TRBJ1-4, with D perhaps TRBD1 (5 bases). Germline V CDR1 and CDR2: MNHEY, SVGAGI. This CDR3 spans 16 amino acids. Trimming removed 0 bases from V and 10 bases from J, with 18 bases in between. The CDR3: CASSYSQATHPGKLFF. The CDR3 DNA reads TGTGCCAGCAGTTACTCACAGGCGACCCATCCAGGAAAACTGTTTTTT.

The chain couples TRBV5-1 to TRBJ1-1; D call uncertain. The CDR3 is 15 residues long. Germline V gene data show CDR1 as SGHRS and CDR2 as YFSETQ. Between the trimmed V and J ends, which lost 0 bases and 0 bases, there was a span of 9 bases. CDR3 residues: CASSLEETMNTEAFF. The CDR3 DNA reads TGCGCCAGCAGCTTGGAGGAGACCATGAACACTGAAGCTTTCTTT. The full variable domain, rest sourced from reference TRBV5-1 and TRBJ1-1, is KAGVTQTPRYLIKTRGQQVTLSCSPISGHRSVSWYQQTPGQGLQFLFEYFSETQRNKGNFPGRFSGRQFSNSRSEMNVSTLELGDSALYLCASSLEETMNTEAFFGQGTRLTVV.

V gene TRBV30 combines with J gene TRBJ2-5; 7 nucleotides match TRBD1. Trimming took 2 bases from V and 1 from J; bases not matched to a gene: 1. This CDR3 has 13 amino acids. Germline loops: CDR1 GTSNPN, CDR2 SVGIG (reference sequence). CDR3 sequence reads: CAWSRDSQETQYF. DNA of the CDR3: TGTGCCTGGAGTCGGGACAGCCAAGAGACCCAGTACTTC.

The genes are TRBV3-1 (or the pseudogene TRBV3-2) and TRBJ1-4; tentatively, D is TRBD1 (5 bases). The germline V gene has CDR1 LGHDT and CDR2 YNNKEL (reference sequence). V was clipped by 0 bases and J by 5 bases, with 13 bases between them. This CDR3 is 16 amino acids long. The CDR3 DNA sequence: TGTGCCAGCAGCCAAGATCTCGGCGGGGGGAATGAAAAACTGTTTTTT. Residues: CASSQDLGGGNEKLFF.